This T cell receptor beta chain was recovered during a study of OX40 agonist ivuxolimab in advanced cancers. Whole-study results and caveats: Compared with CD4+, CD8+ T cells on average had more expanded clones.

On this clone itself: What it recognizes is unknown.

The germline V gene encodes CDR1 MDHEN and CDR2 SYDVKM. The CDR3 is made up of 20 amino acids. With 3 bases clipped from V and 2 bases from J, the junction kept 16 bases outside the gene matches. Generated by immunoSEQ multiplex PCR, the TCRdb table keeps only in-frame clones and is missing some. The sample holds about 19,000 clones, about two thirds seen once. Sequenced here: CD4+ or CD8+ T cells sorted from blood, sampled in a trial of the OX40 agonist ivuxolimab. The sequence was obtained from an adult with an advanced solid tumor such as melanoma, head and neck, liver or kidney cancer. J is TRBJ2-7 and V is TRBV28, with TRBD2 identical over 13 bases. CDR3 protein: CASSFLDFGTSGTPPYEQYF. The CDR3 DNA sequence: TGTGCCAGCAGTTTCCTTGACTTCGGGACTAGCGGGACTCCTCCCTACGAGCAGTACTTC. Combining the CDR3 with reference TRBV28 and TRBJ2-7 gives the whole variable domain DVKVTQSSRYLVKRTGEKVFLECVQDMDHENMFWYRQDPGLGLRLIYFSYDVKMKEKGDIPEGYSVSREKKERFSLILESASTNQTSMYLCASSFLDFGTSGTPPYEQYFGPGTRLTVT.